The rows below give T cell receptor beta chains drawn from one sample of a study of blood T cell repertoires in COVID-19. Clones were read by immunoSEQ multiplex PCR, and TCRdb kept only the in-frame ones, dropping some. The sample lists approximately 200,000 clones, 85% to 90% occurring once. Sequencing was done on a sample of PBMCs or T cells enriched from blood (not recorded which). The receptors here all came from a man aged 25 to 45 who had recovered from COVID-19. Each CDR3 is given with its conserved first and last residue. D genes are given only for firm matches. Expanded clones are given a class, and other clones once, few, many or no size at all.

clone size	V gene	D gene	J gene	CDR3 protein	CDR3 DNA
-	TRBV5-1	-	TRBJ2-7	CASSPPGNPYEQYF	TGCGCCAGCAGCCCGCCGGGGAATCCCTACGAGCAGTACTTC
-	TRBV30	TRBD1	TRBJ1-2	CAWSVGTGGSGYTF	TGTGCCTGGAGTGTAGGGACAGGGGGCAGTGGCTACACCTTC
-	TRBV19	-	TRBJ1-1	CASSIRGGTEAFF	TGTGCCAGTAGTATCCGAGGAGGGACTGAAGCTTTCTTT
-	TRBV11-2	-	TRBJ1-2	CASRGTGGGSYGYTF	TGTGCCAGCAGAGGGACCGGCGGGGGGTCCTATGGCTACACCTTC
-	TRBV6-5	TRBD2	TRBJ2-1	CASREGLAGVNEQFF	TGTGCCAGCAGGGAGGGACTAGCGGGAGTAAATGAGCAGTTCTTC
-	TRBV11-3	TRBD2	TRBJ2-2	CASSLGLGSGVNTGELFF	TGTGCCAGCAGCCTCGGCTTGGGCAGCGGGGTTAACACCGGGGAGCTGTTTTTT
medium-sized	TRBV19	-	TRBJ2-1	CASAPRGPRVVEQFF	TGTGCCAGTGCCCCACGGGGTCCCAGAGTAGTAGAGCAGTTCTTC
-	TRBV15	TRBD1	TRBJ2-1	CATRDRAREQFF	TGTGCCACCAGAGACAGGGCCCGTGAGCAGTTCTTC
-	TRBV28	TRBD2	TRBJ2-1	CASSFYGLAGDNEQFF	TGTGCCAGCAGTTTTTATGGACTAGCGGGAGACAATGAGCAGTTCTTC
-	TRBV19	-	TRBJ1-5	CASSMDSVQPQHF	TGTGCCAGTAGTATGGACAGCGTTCAGCCCCAGCATTTT
-	TRBV6-5	TRBD2	TRBJ2-5	CASSYTGTSGGETQYF	TGTGCCAGCAGTTACACAGGGACTAGCGGGGGGGAGACCCAGTACTTC
once	TRBV9	TRBD2	TRBJ2-2	CASSVELAGGTGELFF	TGTGCCAGCAGCGTAGAACTAGCGGGCGGAACCGGGGAGCTGTTTTTT
-	TRBV5-1	-	TRBJ1-4	CASSLLDATNEKLFF	TGCGCCAGCAGCTTGTTAGATGCAACTAATGAAAAACTGTTTTTT
-	TRBV27	TRBD2	TRBJ2-3	CASSRRLAGAMNPQYF	TGTGCCAGCAGTCGGAGACTAGCGGGAGCCATGAATCCGCAGTATTTT
-	TRBV3-1/TRBV3-2	TRBD2	TRBJ2-7	CASRPGLAGYEQYF	TGTGCCAGCAGACCGGGACTAGCGGGGTACGAGCAGTACTTC
-	TRBV19	TRBD1	TRBJ2-7	CASSLGQGWRDEQYF	TGTGCCAGTAGTTTAGGACAGGGTTGGCGCGACGAGCAGTACTTC
-	TRBV7-2	TRBD2	TRBJ2-5	CASSLDLAGAETQYF	TGTGCCAGCAGCTTAGATCTAGCGGGAGCCGAGACCCAGTACTTC
-	TRBV19	-	TRBJ2-3	CASMEYGKTDTQYF	TGTGCCAGTATGGAATACGGGAAAACAGATACGCAGTATTTT
once	TRBV3-1/TRBV3-2	TRBD1	TRBJ1-1	CASSQGIYRGGNTEAFF	TGTGCCAGCAGCCAAGGAATTTACAGGGGAGGGAACACTGAAGCTTTCTTT
-	TRBV9	TRBD1	TRBJ2-1	CASTNTGDNEQFF	TGTGCCAGCACCAACACAGGGGACAATGAGCAGTTCTTC
-	TRBV15	-	TRBJ1-6	CATSRKQLLNSPLHF	TGTGCCACCAGCAGAAAACAGCTCCTTAATTCACCCCTCCACTTT
-	TRBV3-1/TRBV3-2	TRBD1	TRBJ2-3	CASSQFFLPGQVRTDTQYF	TGTGCCAGCAGCCAATTTTTTCTGCCGGGACAGGTCCGCACAGATACGCAGTATTTT
-	TRBV4-3	-	TRBJ1-1	CASSQEAGLNTEAFF	TGCGCCAGCAGCCAAGAGGCGGGTTTGAACACTGAAGCTTTCTTT
-	TRBV5-8	-	TRBJ1-6	CAGEGWLYNSPLHF	TGTGCCGGCGAGGGTTGGCTCTATAATTCACCCCTCCACTTT
-	TRBV5-4	TRBD1	TRBJ2-7	CASSFRTGAIPYEQYF	TGTGCCAGCAGCTTTCGTACAGGGGCGATACCCTACGAGCAGTACTTC
-	TRBV23-1	TRBD2	TRBJ2-2	CASSQFTSGNTGELFF	TGCGCCAGCAGTCAATTCACTAGCGGAAACACCGGGGAGCTGTTTTTT
-	TRBV5-1	TRBD2	TRBJ2-7	CASSSGGLAGVTYEQYF	TGCGCCAGCAGCTCAGGGGGGTTAGCGGGAGTAACCTACGAGCAGTACTTC
-	TRBV28	TRBD2	TRBJ2-1	CASSSGRAVGEQFF	TGTGCCAGCAGTAGCGGGAGGGCCGTGGGTGAGCAGTTCTTC
few	TRBV5-1	-	TRBJ2-2	CASSPGAGSITGELFF	TGCGCCAGCAGCCCTGGGGCGGGGTCGATCACCGGGGAGCTGTTTTTT
-	TRBV30	-	TRBJ1-5	CAWSLQGFYSNQPQHF	TGTGCCTGGAGTCTACAGGGATTTTATAGCAATCAGCCCCAGCATTTT
-	TRBV5-1	TRBD1	TRBJ2-7	CASRTTGDSYEQYF	TGCGCCAGCAGAACGACAGGGGACTCCTACGAGCAGTACTTC
-	TRBV10-1	-	TRBJ2-2	CASSPGPADTGELFF	TGCGCCAGCAGCCCCGGACCAGCGGACACCGGGGAGCTGTTTTTT
-	TRBV5-4	TRBD1	TRBJ2-7	CASSFDRGLSYEQYF	TGTGCCAGCAGCTTCGACAGGGGGCTCTCCTACGAGCAGTACTTC
-	TRBV14	-	TRBJ2-2	CASSPSISNTGELFF	TGTGCCAGCAGCCCCAGTATCTCGAACACCGGGGAGCTGTTTTTT
-	TRBV10-1	TRBD2	TRBJ2-5	CASSDGGETQYF	TGCGCCAGCAGTGACGGGGGGGAGACCCAGTACTTC
-	TRBV7-2	TRBD2	TRBJ2-7	CASSFSGFSYEQYF	TGTGCCAGCAGCTTTAGCGGGTTCTCCTACGAGCAGTACTTC
-	TRBV9	-	TRBJ2-3	CASSVDPHREDTQYF	TGTGCCAGCAGCGTAGATCCCCACCGGGAGGATACGCAGTATTTT
few	TRBV9	-	TRBJ1-2	CASSVGGGNLYGYTF	TGTGCCAGCAGCGTAGGAGGTGGAAACCTCTATGGCTACACCTTC
once	TRBV19	-	TRBJ1-5	CASPRGREANYSNQPQHF	TGTGCCAGTCCTAGGGGCAGGGAGGCCAATTATAGCAATCAGCCCCAGCATTTT
-	TRBV2	TRBD2	TRBJ2-2	CASSKVAGGRSTGELFF	TGTGCCAGCAGTAAAGTAGCGGGGGGGCGTAGCACCGGGGAGCTGTTTTTT
-	TRBV7-9	-	TRBJ2-1	CASSQSSDNEQFF	TGTGCCAGCAGCCAATCGTCGGACAATGAGCAGTTCTTC
-	TRBV3-1/TRBV3-2	TRBD2	TRBJ2-1	CASSQGLPGLPAFF	TGTGCCAGCAGCCAAGGATTACCGGGACTACCAGCGTTCTTC
-	TRBV12-3/TRBV12-4	TRBD1	TRBJ1-2	CASSRTGSYGYTF	TGTGCCAGCAGCAGGACAGGGAGCTATGGCTACACCTTC